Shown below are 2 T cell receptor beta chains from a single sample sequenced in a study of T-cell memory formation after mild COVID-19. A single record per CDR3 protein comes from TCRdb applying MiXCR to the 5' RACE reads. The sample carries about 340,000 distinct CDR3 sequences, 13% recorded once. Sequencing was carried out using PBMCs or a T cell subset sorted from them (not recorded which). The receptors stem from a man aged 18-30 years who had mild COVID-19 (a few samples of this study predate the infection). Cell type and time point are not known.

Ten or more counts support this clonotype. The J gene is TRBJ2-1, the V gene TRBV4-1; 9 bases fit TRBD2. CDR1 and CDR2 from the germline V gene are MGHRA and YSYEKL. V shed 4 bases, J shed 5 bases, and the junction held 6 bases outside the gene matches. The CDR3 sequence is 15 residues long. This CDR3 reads CASSPETSGHNEQFF. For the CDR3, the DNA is TGCGCCAGCAGCCCCGAGACTAGCGGCCACAATGAGCAGTTCTTC.

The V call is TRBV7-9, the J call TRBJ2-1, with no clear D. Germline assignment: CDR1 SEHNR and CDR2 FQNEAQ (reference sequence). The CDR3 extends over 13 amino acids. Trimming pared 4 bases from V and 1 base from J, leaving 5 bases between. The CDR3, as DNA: TGTGCCAGCAGCTCGCGTTCCTACAATGAGCAGTTCTTC. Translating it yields CASSSRSYNEQFF.